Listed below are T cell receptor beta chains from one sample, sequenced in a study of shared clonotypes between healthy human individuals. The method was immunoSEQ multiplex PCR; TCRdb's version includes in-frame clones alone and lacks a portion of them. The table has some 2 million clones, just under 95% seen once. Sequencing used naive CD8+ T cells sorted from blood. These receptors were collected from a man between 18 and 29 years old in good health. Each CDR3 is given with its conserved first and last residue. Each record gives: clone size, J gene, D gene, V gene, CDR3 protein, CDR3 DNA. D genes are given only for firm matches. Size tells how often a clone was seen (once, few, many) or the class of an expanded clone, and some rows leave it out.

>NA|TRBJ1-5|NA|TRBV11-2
CASSLDINSNQPQHF
TGTGCCAGCAGCTTGGACATAAATAGCAATCAGCCCCAGCATTTT
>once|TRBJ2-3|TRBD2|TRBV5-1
CASSPGLAGGSFTDTQYF
TGCGCCAGCAGCCCGGGACTAGCGGGGGGCTCCTTCACAGATACGCAGTATTTT
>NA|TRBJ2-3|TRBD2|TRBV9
CASGRGGSRDTQYF
TGTGCCAGCGGGAGGGGAGGGAGTAGGGATACGCAGTATTTT
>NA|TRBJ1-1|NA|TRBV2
CASSAPAEGTEAFF
TGTGCCAGCAGTGCACCCGCCGAGGGCACTGAAGCTTTCTTT
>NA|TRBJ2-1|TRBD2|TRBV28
CASNERGAYNEQFF
TGTGCCAGCAATGAGCGGGGGGCGTACAATGAGCAGTTCTTC
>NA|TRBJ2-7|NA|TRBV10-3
CASTYEQYF
TGTGCCAGTACCTACGAGCAGTACTTC
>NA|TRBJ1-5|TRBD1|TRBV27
CASRETGQGDQPQHF
TGTGCCAGCAGGGAAACGGGACAGGGAGATCAGCCCCAGCATTTT
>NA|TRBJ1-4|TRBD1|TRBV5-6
CASSLGQGRTEKLFF
TGTGCCAGCAGCCTCGGACAGGGCCGAACCGAAAAACTGTTTTTT
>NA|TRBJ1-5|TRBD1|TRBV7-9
CASSPGTGGESDQPQHF
TGTGCCAGCAGCCCCGGGACAGGGGGCGAAAGCGATCAGCCCCAGCATTTT
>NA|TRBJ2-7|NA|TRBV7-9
CASSLDGLRGQYF
TGTGCCAGCAGCTTAGATGGCTTACGAGGACAGTACTTC
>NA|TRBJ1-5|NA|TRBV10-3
CAISITGSANQPQHF
TGTGCCATCAGTATAACAGGGTCAGCCAATCAGCCCCAGCATTTT
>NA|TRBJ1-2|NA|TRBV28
CASSLTQMGPDINYGYTF
TGTGCCAGCAGTTTAACTCAAATGGGGCCCGATATTAACTATGGCTACACCTTC
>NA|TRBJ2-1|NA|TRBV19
CASSMESGSSYNEQFF
TGTGCCAGTAGTATGGAATCTGGAAGCTCCTACAATGAGCAGTTCTTC
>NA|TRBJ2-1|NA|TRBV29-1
CSVEVNEQFF
TGCAGCGTGGAGGTTAATGAGCAGTTCTTC
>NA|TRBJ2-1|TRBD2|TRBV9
CASSETGTSRNEQFF
TGTGCCAGCAGCGAAACCGGGACTAGTCGGAATGAGCAGTTCTTC
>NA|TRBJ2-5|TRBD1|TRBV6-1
CASSDWADREETQYF
TGTGCCAGCAGTGATTGGGCTGACAGGGAAGAGACCCAGTACTTC
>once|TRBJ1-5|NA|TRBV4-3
CASSQDHWGGYQPQHF
TGCGCCAGCAGCCAAGACCACTGGGGCGGGTATCAGCCCCAGCATTTT
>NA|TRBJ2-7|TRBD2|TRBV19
CASSPRLAVSSYEQYF
TGTGCCAGTAGCCCAAGACTAGCTGTGAGCTCCTACGAGCAGTACTTC
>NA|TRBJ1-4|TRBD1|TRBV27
CASSFVGTGDEKLFF
TGTGCCAGCAGTTTTGTCGGGACAGGAGATGAAAAACTGTTTTTT
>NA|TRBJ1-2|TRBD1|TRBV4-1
CASSQDLNRGLGLYGYTF
TGCGCCAGCAGCCAAGACCTGAACAGGGGCCTGGGACTTTATGGCTACACCTTC
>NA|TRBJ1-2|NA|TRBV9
CASSAPRGGLDGYTF
TGTGCCAGCAGCGCCCCGCGGGGAGGGCTTGATGGCTACACCTTC
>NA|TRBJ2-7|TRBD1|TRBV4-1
CASSLTGVNEQYF
TGCGCCAGCAGCCTGACAGGGGTTAACGAGCAGTACTTC
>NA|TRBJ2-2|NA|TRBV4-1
CASSQDPGGTGELFF
TGCGCCAGCAGCCAAGATCCTGGGGGTACCGGGGAGCTGTTTTTT
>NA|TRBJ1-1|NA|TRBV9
CASSVEGFIGNTEAFF
TGTGCCAGCAGCGTAGAGGGGTTTATTGGGAACACTGAAGCTTTCTTT
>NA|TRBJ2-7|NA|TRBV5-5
CASSFFAGKGYEQYF
TGTGCCAGCAGCTTTTTTGCAGGGAAGGGCTACGAGCAGTACTTC
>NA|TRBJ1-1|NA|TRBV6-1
CASSELGAGSQAFF
TGTGCCAGCAGTGAACTGGGGGCGGGATCTCAAGCTTTCTTT
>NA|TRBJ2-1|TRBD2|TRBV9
CASSVGGASGKNEQFF
TGTGCCAGCAGCGTAGGAGGGGCTAGCGGGAAGAATGAGCAGTTCTTC
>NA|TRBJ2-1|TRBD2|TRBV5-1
CASSFAGGPYNEQFF
TGCGCCAGCAGCTTCGCGGGGGGCCCATACAATGAGCAGTTCTTC
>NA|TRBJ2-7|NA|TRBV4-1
CASSQDPGPEGYEQYF
TGCGCCAGCAGCCAAGATCCCGGCCCAGAAGGCTACGAGCAGTACTTC
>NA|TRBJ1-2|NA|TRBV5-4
CASSLEQPINYGYTF
TGTGCCAGCAGCTTGGAGCAGCCGATCAACTATGGCTACACCTTC
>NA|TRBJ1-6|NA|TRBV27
CASSLLASTGSGSPLHF
TGTGCCAGCAGTTTATTAGCATCGACAGGTTCCGGTTCACCCCTCCACTTT